A single sample is the source of the 18 T cell receptor beta chains below, sequenced in a study of shared clonotypes between healthy human individuals. Clones were read by immunoSEQ multiplex PCR, and TCRdb kept only the in-frame ones, dropping some. There are roughly 2.4 million clones in the sample; almost 96% occur only once, and around 0.13% lies in the top ten. The sample consisted of naive CD4+ T cells sorted from blood. Noted subset: CD45RA+ positively selected. The receptor set was obtained from a man aged 18 to 29 in good health.

The rearrangement links TRBV7-2 to TRBJ2-5; the D is unclear. Germline values: CDR1 SGHTA, CDR2 FQGNSA. The CDR3 consists of 13 residues. The V and J ends lost 5 bases and 5 bases respectively, with 12 bases between them. The chain's CDR3 is CASSPVYGETQYF. CDR3 nucleotides: TGTGCCAGCAGCCCAGTGTACGGGGAGACCCAGTACTTC.

The chain recombines TRBV10-2 with TRBJ2-2; maybe TRBD2 (6 bases). The CDR3 spans 14 residues. Trimming shortened V by 7 bases and J by 1 base, and 10 bases separated the two germline ends. CDR1 is WSHSY and CDR2 is SAAADI in the germline V gene. This CDR3 is CASIQAGNTGELFF. CDR3 bases: TGCGCCAGCATCCAAGCGGGGAACACCGGGGAGCTGTTTTTT.

Remarks on this clone: The sample contains more than one DNA sequence encoding this CDR3. This chain links TRBV7-9 with TRBJ1-2; D is possibly TRBD1 (6 bases). The CDR3 loop spans 14 amino acids. The germline V gene encodes CDR1 SEHNR and CDR2 FQNEAQ (reference sequence). Trimming left V 0 bases short and J 3 bases short, with 8 bases between. The chain's CDR3 is CASSLAPGDYGYTF. The DNA for the CDR3 is TGTGCCAGCAGCTTAGCCCCAGGGGACTATGGCTACACCTTC.

The V gene is TRBV4-3, the J gene TRBJ2-7; TRBD2 agrees at 8 bases. The length of the CDR3 is 13 residues. The germline V gene encodes CDR1 LGHNA and CDR2 YSLEER. Losses at the gene ends were 4 bases for V and 3 bases for J; bases not matched to a gene: 2. The CDR3 DNA reads TGCGCCAGCAGCCCCAGCGGGAGCTACGAGCAGTACTTC. Translation gives CASSPSGSYEQYF.

The rearrangement joins TRBV30 to TRBJ2-6, with D uncertain. The germline V gene encodes CDR1 GTSNPN and CDR2 SVGIG (reference sequence). V was trimmed by 2 bases and J by 2 bases, leaving 4 bases between them. The CDR3 is 13 amino acids. Written as DNA, the CDR3 is TGTGCCTGGAGTAAGGCTGGGGCCAACGTCCTGACTTTC. This codes for CAWSKAGANVLTF.

This chain connects TRBV7-2 to TRBJ2-7; D is ambiguous. The CDR3 is 19 amino acids. V dropped 5 bases and J dropped 2 bases, with 28 bases sitting between them. The germline V gene encodes CDR1 SGHTA and CDR2 FQGNSA. The DNA for the CDR3 is TGTGCCAGCAGCCCGCTCCGAGGATCTCTATCAATATCGACCTACGAGCAGTACTTC. Its translation is CASSPLRGSLSISTYEQYF. Full variable domain (rest looked up from reference TRBV7-2 and TRBJ2-7): GAGVSQSPSNKVTEKGKDVELRCDPISGHTALYWYRQSLGQGLEFLIYFQGNSAPDKSGLPSDRFSAERTGGSVSTLTIQRTQQEDSAVYLCASSPLRGSLSISTYEQYFGPGTRLTVT.

V and J are TRBV5-1 and TRBJ2-7; D perhaps matches TRBD1 (6 bases). V was clipped by 2 bases and J by 5 bases, with 14 bases between them. There are 14 residues in the CDR3. Germline values: CDR1 SGHRS, CDR2 YFSETQ. The CDR3 loop reads CASSFSGTGNEQYF. CDR3 in DNA: TGCGCCAGCAGCTTTAGTGGTACAGGGAACGAGCAGTACTTC.

The rearrangement links TRBV7-2 to TRBJ1-2, with D unresolved. Germline V gene lookup returns CDR1 SGHTA and CDR2 FQGNSA. Trimming left V 3 bases short and J 2 bases short, with 7 bases between. This CDR3 has 13 residues. CDR3 region: CASSFYGNYGYTF. The CDR3 DNA sequence: TGTGCCAGCAGCTTTTACGGGAACTATGGCTACACCTTC.

The chain has TRBV4-1 and TRBJ2-1; 8 bases fit TRBD2. Germline loops: CDR1 MGHRA, CDR2 YSYEKL. The CDR3 is made up of 15 amino acids. V lost 4 bases to trimming and J lost 8 bases; unmatched junction nucleotides: 10. In DNA, the CDR3 is TGCGCCAGCAGCCCCGCGGGGGGCCGGGTAGATGAGCAGTTCTTC. This gives the protein CASSPAGGRVDEQFF.

This chain connects TRBV9 to TRBJ1-2; no clear D. The V gene lost 4 bases and the J gene lost 6 bases, with 13 bases spanning the gap. Germline CDR1 is SGDLS and CDR2 is YYNGEE. CDR3 length: 13 amino acids. DNA for the CDR3: TGTGCCAGCAGCATGGAGGGTCTTGATGGCTACACCTTC. It codes for CASSMEGLDGYTF.

This chain joins TRBV6-4 and TRBJ1-1; D is ambiguous. Germline CDR1 reads MRHNA; CDR2 reads SNTAGT. The CDR3 loop spans 13 amino acids. Trimming took off 6 bases at V and 3 bases at J, with 11 bases between the two ends. This CDR3 is CASSRYIDTEAFF. CDR3 sequence (DNA): TGTGCCAGCAGCCGCTACATCGACACTGAAGCTTTCTTT.

The CDR3 nucleotides read TGTGCCTCTCCGGGACAGGGGTTGTGGGAATCCTACGAGCAGTACTTC. It specifies CASPGQGLWESYEQYF. The chain is built from TRBV6-4 and TRBJ2-7, with TRBD1 identical over 10 bases. Unmatched junction bases numbered 14, after V lost 11 bases and J lost 1 base. The CDR3 is made up of 16 amino acids. CDR1 and CDR2 from the germline V gene are MRHNA and SNTAGT.

The chain is built from TRBV19 and TRBJ2-5; D is uncertain. V lost 0 bases, J lost 4 bases, and 6 bases lay in between. Germline CDR1 LNHDA, CDR2 SQIVND (reference sequence). This CDR3 has 13 amino acids. CDR3 residues: CASSIDGGETQYF. The CDR3, as DNA: TGTGCCAGTAGTATAGACGGTGGAGAGACCCAGTACTTC.

In its sample, this clone was seen once. The chain combines TRBV19 with TRBJ1-1; D remains ambiguous. Germline CDR1 is LNHDA and CDR2 is SQIVND (reference sequence). The CDR3 has 15 residues. Trimming removed 2 bases at V and 1 base at J, with 11 bases between. CDR3 bases: TGTGCCAGTAGTATAAATTTCCGAGAGAACACTGAAGCTTTCTTT. This encodes CASSINFRENTEAFF.

This chain links TRBV6-5 with TRBJ1-2; D remains unclear. CDR1 and CDR2 from the germline V gene are MNHEY and SVGAGI. V was clipped by 2 bases and J by 1 base, with 5 bases between them. The CDR3 sequence is 13 residues long. The CDR3 nucleotides read TGTGCCAGCAGTTACGCGGTTAACTATGGCTACACCTTC. Translated, it gives CASSYAVNYGYTF.

Worth noting for this clone: The same CDR3 is also encoded by other DNA sequences in this sample. This chain joins TRBV6-6 and TRBJ2-7, with 11 nucleotides matching TRBD2. CDR1 and CDR2 from the germline V gene are MNHNY and SVGAGI (reference sequence). The CDR3 covers 15 residues. Germline trimming cut 0 bases from V and 4 bases from J; bases unmatched to any gene: 2. DNA for the CDR3: TGTGCCAGCAGTTACTCCACTAGCGGGGGTTACGAGCAGTACTTC. Residues: CASSYSTSGGYEQYF.

The J gene is TRBJ1-1, the V gene TRBV18; no firm D call. Germline lookup yields CDR1 KGHSH and CDR2 LQKENI. The CDR3 is 13 residues long. V dropped 2 bases and J dropped 3 bases, with 7 bases sitting between them. The CDR3 DNA is TGTGCCAGCTCACCAGAGACCTACACTGAAGCTTTCTTT. It translates to CASSPETYTEAFF.

The chain joins TRBV5-6 to TRBJ1-6; TRBD1 matches 9 bases. CDR1 and CDR2 from the germline V gene are SGHDT and YYEEEE. This CDR3 has 17 residues. Losses at the gene ends were 6 bases for V and 3 bases for J; bases not matched to a gene: 10. The DNA of the CDR3 is TGTGCCAGCACCTCGGACAGGGGCGGCATCTATAATTCACCCCTCCACTTT. It specifies CASTSDRGGIYNSPLHF.